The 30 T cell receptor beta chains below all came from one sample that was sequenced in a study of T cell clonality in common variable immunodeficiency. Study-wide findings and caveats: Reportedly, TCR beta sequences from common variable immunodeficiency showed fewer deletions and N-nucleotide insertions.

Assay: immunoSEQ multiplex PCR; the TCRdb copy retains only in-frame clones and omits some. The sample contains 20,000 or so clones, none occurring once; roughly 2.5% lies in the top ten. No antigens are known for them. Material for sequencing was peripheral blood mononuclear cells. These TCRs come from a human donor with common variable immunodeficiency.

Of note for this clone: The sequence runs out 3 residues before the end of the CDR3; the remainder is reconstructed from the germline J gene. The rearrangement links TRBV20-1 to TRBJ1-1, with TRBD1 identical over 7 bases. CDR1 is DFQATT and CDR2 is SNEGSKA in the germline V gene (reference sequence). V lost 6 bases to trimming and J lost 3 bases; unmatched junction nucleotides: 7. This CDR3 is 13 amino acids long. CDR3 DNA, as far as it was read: TGCAGTGCAAGACAGGGCCCAGACACTGAA. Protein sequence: CSARQGPDTE. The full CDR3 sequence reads CSARQGPDTEAFF.

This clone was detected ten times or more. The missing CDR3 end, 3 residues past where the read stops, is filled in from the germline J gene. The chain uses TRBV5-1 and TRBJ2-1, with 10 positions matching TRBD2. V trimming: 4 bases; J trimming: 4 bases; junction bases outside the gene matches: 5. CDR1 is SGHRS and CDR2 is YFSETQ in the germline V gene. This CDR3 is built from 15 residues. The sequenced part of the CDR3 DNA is TGCGCCAGCAGCGAAACTAGCGGGAAATACAATGAG. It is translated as CASSETSGKYNE. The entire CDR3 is CASSETSGKYNEQFF.

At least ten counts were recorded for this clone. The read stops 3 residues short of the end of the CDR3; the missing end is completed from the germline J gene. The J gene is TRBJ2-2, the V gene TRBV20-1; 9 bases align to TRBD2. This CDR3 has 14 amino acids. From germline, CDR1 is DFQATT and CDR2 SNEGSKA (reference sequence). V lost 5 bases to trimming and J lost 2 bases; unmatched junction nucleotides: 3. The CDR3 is CSALGLANTGELFF. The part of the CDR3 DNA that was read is TGCAGTGCTTTGGGACTAGCAAACACCGGGGAG.

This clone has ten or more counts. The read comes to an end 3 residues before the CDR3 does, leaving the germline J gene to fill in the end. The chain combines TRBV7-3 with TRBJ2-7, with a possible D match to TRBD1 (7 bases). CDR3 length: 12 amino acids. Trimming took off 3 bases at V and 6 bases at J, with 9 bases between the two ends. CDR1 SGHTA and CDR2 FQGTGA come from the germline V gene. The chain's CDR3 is CASSFQGGEQYF. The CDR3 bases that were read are TGTGCCAGCAGCTTCCAGGGGGGCGAG.

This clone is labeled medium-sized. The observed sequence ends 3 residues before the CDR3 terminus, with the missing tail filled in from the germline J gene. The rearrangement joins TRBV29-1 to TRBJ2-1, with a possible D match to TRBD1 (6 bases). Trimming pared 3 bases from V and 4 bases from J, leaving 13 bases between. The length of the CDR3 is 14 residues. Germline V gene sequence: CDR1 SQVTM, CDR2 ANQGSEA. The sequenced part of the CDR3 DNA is TGCAGCGTTGATGGGGGCAGGGGATACAATGAG. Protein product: CSVDGGRGYNE. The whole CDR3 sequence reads CSVDGGRGYNEQFF.

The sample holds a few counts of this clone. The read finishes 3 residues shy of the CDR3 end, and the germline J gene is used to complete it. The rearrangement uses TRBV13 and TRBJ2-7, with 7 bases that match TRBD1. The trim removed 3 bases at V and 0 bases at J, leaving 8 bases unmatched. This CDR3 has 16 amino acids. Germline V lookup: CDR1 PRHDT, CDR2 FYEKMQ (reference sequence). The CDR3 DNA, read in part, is TGTGCCAGCAGCTTCAGCCCGGGACAGAGCTCCTACGAG. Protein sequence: CASSFSPGQSSYE. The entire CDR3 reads CASSFSPGQSSYEQYF.

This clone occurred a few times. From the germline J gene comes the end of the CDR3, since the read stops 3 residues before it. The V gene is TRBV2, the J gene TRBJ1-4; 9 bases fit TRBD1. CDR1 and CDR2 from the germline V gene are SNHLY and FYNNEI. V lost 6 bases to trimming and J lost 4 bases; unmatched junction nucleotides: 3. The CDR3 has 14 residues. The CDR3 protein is CASRGTGNNEKLFF. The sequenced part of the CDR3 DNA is TGTGCCAGCAGGGGGACAGGGAATAATGAAAAA.

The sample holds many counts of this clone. CDR3 sequence reads: CASSSDTQRGGELFF. The DNA read from the CDR3 is TGTGCCAGCAGTTCCGACACACAGCGGGGCGGGGAG. The gene calls are TRBV6-2 or TRBV6-3 and TRBJ2-2; 7 nucleotides line up with TRBD2. The read falls 3 residues short of the CDR3 end, and the missing part is taken from the germline J gene. Germline V gene data show CDR1 as MNHEY and CDR2 as SVGEGT. V gave up 4 bases and J gave up 7 bases; unmatched junction bases: 9. The CDR3 length is 15 residues.

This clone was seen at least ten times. CDR3 DNA (partial): TGTGCCAGCAGCTTAGTTGCGGGAGGAGGACAAGAGACC. Its protein product is CASSLVAGGGQET. In full, the CDR3 is CASSLVAGGGQETQYF. The chain is built from TRBV7-6 and TRBJ2-5; 8 bases align to TRBD2. The CDR3 end is not reached by the read, which stops 3 residues before it; the germline J gene fills it in. The CDR3 is 16 amino acids. Germline V lookup: CDR1 SGHVS, CDR2 FNYEAQ. The trim removed 1 base at V and 2 bases at J, leaving 6 bases unmatched.

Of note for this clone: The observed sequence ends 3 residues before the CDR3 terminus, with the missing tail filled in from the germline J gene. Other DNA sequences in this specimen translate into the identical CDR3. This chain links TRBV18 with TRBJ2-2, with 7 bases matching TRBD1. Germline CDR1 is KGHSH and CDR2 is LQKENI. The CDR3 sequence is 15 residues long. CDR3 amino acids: CASSPPGTETGELFF. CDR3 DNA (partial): TGTGCCAGCTCACCACCGGGGACAGAGACGGGAGAG.

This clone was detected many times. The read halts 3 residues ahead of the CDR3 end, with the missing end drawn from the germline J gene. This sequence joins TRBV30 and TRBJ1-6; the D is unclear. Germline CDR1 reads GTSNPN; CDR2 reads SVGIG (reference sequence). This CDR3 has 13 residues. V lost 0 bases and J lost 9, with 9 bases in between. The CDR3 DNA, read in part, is TGTGCCTGGAGTGTAGGGTACCTTTCACCC. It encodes CAWSVGYLSP. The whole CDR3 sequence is CAWSVGYLSPLHF.

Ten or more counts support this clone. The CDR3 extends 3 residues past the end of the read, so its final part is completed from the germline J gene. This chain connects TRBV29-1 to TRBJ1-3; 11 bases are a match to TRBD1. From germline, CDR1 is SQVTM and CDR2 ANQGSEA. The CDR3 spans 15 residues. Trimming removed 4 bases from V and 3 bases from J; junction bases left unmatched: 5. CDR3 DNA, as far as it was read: TGCAGCGTTGTAGGGACAGGGGGTTATGGAAACACC. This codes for CSVVGTGGYGNT. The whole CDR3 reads CSVVGTGGYGNTIYF.

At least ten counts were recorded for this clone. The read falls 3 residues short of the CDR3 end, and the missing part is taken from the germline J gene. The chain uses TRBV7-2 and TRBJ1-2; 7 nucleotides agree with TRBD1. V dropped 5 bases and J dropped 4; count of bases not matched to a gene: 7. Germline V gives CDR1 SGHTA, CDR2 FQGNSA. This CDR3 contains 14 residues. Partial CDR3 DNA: TGTGCCAGCAGCCCCGGACAGGTTTTCTATGGC. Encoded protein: CASSPGQVFYG. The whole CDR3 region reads CASSPGQVFYGYTF.

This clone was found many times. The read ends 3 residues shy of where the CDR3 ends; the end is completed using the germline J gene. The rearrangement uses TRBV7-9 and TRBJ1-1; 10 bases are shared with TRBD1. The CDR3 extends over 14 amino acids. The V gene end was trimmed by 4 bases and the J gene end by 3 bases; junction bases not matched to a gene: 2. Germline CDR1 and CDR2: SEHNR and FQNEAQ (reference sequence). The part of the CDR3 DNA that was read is TGTGCCAGCAGCTCGGGACAGGGGCACACTGAA. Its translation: CASSSGQGHTE. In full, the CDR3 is CASSSGQGHTEAFF.

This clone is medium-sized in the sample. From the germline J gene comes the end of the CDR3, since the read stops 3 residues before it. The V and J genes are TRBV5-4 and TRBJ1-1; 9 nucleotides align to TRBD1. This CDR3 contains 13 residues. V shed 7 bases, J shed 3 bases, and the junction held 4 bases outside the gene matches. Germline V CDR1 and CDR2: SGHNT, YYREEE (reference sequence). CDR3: CASRRTGDTEAFF. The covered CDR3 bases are TGTGCCAGCCGACGGACAGGGGACACTGAA.

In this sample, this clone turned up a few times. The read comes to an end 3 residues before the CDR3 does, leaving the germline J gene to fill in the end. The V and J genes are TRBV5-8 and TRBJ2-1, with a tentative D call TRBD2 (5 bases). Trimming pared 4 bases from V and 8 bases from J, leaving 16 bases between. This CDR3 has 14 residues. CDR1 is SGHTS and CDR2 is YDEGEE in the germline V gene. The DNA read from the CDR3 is TGTGCCAGCAGCCTAGCCCTGTATAGGGATGAG. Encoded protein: CASSLALYRDE. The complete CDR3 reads CASSLALYRDEQFF. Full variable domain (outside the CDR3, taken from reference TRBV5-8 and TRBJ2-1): EAGVTQSPTHLIKTRGQQATLRCSPISGHTSVYWYQQALGLGLQFLLWYDEGEERNRGNFPPRFSGRQFPNYSSELNVNALELEDSALYLCASSLALYRDEQFFGPGTRLTVL.

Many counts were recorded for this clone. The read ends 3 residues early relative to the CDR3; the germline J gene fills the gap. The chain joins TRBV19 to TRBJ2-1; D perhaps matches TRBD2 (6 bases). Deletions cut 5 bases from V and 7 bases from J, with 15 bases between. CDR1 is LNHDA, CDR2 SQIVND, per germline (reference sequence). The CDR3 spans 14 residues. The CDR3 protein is CASSVPGTRNEQFF. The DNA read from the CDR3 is TGTGCCAGTAGTGTCCCCGGGACTCGAAATGAG.

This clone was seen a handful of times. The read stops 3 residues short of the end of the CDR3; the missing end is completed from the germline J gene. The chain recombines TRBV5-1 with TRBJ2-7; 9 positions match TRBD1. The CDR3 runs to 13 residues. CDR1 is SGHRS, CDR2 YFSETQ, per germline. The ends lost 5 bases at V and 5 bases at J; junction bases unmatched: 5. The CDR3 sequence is CASSRDRVDEQYF. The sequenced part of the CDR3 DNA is TGCGCCAGCAGTCGGGACAGGGTTGACGAG.

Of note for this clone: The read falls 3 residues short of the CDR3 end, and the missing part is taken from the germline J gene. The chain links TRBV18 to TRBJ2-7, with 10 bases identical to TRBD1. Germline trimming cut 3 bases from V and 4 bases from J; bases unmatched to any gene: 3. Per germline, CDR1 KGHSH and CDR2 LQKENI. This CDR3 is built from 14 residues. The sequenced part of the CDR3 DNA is TGTGCCAGCTCACCGGGGACAGGGGTATACGAG. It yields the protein CASSPGTGVYE. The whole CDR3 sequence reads CASSPGTGVYEQYF.

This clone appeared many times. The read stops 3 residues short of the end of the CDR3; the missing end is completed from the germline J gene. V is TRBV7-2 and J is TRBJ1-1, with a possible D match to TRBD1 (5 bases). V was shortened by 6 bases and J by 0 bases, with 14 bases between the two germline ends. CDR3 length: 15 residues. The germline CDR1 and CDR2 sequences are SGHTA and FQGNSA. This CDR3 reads CASRAAWGMNTEAFF. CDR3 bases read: TGTGCCAGCAGGGCCGCCTGGGGCATGAACACTGAA. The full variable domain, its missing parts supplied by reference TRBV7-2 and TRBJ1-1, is GAGVSQSPSNKVTEKGKDVELRCDPISGHTALYWYRQSLGQGLEFLIYFQGNSAPDKSGLPSDRFSAERTGGSVSTLTIQRTQQEDSAVYLCASRAAWGMNTEAFFGQGTRLTVV.

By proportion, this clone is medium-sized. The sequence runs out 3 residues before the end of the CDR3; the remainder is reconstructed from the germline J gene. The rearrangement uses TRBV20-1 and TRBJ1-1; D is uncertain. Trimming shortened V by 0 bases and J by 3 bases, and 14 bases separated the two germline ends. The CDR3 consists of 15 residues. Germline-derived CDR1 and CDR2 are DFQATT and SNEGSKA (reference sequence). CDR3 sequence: CSARDQGGIHTEAFF. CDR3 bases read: TGCAGTGCTAGAGATCAAGGCGGAATACACACTGAA.

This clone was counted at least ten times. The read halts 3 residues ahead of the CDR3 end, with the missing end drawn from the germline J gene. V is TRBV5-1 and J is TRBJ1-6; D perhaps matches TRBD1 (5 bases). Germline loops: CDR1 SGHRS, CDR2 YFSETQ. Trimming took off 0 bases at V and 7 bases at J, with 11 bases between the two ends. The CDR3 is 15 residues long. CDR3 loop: CASSLAEGYNSPLHF. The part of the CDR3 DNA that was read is TGCGCCAGCAGCTTGGCGGAGGGGTACAATTCACCC.

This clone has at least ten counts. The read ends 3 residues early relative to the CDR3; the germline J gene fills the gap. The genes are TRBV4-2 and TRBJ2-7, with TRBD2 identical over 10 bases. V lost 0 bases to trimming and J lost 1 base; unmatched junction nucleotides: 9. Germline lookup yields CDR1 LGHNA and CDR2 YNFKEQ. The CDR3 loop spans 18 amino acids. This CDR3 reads CASSQDIGTSVLSYEQYF. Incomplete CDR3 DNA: TGTGCCAGCAGCCAAGACATCGGGACTAGCGTACTATCCTACGAG.

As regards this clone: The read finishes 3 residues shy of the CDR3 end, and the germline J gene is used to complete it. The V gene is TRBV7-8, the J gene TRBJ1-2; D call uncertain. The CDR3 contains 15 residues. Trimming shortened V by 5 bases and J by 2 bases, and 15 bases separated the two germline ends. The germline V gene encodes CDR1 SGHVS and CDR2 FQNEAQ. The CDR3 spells CASSPLGDGNYGYTF. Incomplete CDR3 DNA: TGTGCCAGCAGCCCCCTGGGTGACGGGAACTATGGC.

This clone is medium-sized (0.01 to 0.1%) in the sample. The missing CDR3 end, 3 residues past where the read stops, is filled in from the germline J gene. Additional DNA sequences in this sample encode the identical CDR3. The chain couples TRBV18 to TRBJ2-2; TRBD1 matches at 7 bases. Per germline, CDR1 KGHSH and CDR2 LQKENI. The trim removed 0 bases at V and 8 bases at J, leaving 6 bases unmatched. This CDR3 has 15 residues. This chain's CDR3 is CASSPPGTETGELFF. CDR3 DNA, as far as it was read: TGTGCCAGCTCACCACCAGGGACAGAGACGGGGGAG.

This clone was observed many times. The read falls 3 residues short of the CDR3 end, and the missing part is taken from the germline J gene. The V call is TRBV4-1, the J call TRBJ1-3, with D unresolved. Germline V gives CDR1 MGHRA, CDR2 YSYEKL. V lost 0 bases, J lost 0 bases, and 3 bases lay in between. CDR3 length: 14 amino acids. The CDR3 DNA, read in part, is TGCGCCAGCAGCCAAGATTACTCTGGAAACACC. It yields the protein CASSQDYSGNT. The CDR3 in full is CASSQDYSGNTIYF.

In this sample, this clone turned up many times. CDR3 in amino acids: CASSLYPSGYQETQYF. The DNA read from the CDR3 is TGCGCCAGCAGCTTGTATCCTAGCGGGTACCAAGAGACC. The chain is built from TRBV5-1 and TRBJ2-5, with 8 bases identical to TRBD2. The read finishes 3 residues shy of the CDR3 end, and the germline J gene is used to complete it. The CDR3 is 16 amino acids. V shed 1 base and J 0 bases; nucleotides not matched to a gene: 5. Looked up from germline, CDR1 is SGHRS and CDR2 is YFSETQ.

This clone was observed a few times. The CDR3 DNA, read in part, is TGTGCCAGCAGCTTGTACTCTGGGGCCAACGTC. It translates to CASSLYSGANV. The complete CDR3 sequence is CASSLYSGANVLTF. The V call is TRBV7-9, the J call TRBJ2-6; no definite D call. The missing CDR3 end, 3 residues past where the read stops, is filled in from the germline J gene. The ends were cut back, 3 bases at V and 0 bases at J, with 3 bases in the middle. CDR1 and CDR2 (germline): SEHNR, FQNEAQ (reference sequence). The CDR3 has 14 residues.

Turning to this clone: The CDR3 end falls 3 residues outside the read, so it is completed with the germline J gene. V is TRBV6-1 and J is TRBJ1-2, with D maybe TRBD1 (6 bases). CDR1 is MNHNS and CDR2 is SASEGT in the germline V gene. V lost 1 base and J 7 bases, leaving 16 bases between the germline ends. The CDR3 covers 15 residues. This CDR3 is CASSEGWGGIGGYTF. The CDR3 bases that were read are TGTGCCAGCAGTGAAGGCTGGGGGGGCATAGGTGGC.

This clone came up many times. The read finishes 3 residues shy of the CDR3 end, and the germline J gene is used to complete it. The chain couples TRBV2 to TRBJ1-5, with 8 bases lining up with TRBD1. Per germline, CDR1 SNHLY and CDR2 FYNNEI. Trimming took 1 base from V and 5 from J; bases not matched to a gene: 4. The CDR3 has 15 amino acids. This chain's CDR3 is CASSEGGDRHQPQHF. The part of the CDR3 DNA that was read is TGTGCCAGCAGTGAAGGTGGGGACAGGCATCAGCCC.